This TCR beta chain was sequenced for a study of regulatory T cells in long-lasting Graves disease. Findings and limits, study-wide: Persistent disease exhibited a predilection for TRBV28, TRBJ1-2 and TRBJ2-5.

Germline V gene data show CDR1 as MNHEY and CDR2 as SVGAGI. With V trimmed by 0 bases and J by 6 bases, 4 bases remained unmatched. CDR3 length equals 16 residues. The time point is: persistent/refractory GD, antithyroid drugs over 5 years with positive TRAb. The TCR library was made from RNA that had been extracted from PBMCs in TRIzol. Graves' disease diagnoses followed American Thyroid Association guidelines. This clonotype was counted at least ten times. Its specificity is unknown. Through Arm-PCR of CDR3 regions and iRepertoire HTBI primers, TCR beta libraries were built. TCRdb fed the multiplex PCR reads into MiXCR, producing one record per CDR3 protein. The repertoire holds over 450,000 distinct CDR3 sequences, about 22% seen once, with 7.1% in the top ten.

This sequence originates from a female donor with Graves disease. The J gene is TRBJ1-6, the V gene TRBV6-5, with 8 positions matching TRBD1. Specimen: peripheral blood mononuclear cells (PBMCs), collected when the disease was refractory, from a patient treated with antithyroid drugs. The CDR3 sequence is CASSYSVRGPNSPLHF. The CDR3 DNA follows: TGTGCCAGCAGTTACTCGGTCAGGGGGCCTAATTCACCCCTCCACTTT.